Each of the 16 T cell receptor beta chains below was sequenced from the same sample in a study of molecular identifiers for immune sequencing clone quantification. TCRdb recomputed calls from the PCR reads with MiXCR, one row per CDR3 protein. The repertoire holds some 580,000 distinct CDR3 sequences, with over 25% as singletons. What was sequenced was naive CD8+ T cells from blood, with Jurkat cell RNA spiked in. The subset was: FACS-sorted CD8+CD4-CCR7+CD45RA+ naive T cells. These receptors were collected from a human donor in good health. Some libraries in this study had Jurkat cell RNA spiked in.

On this clonotype itself: A read error is possible here, since a much larger clone lies one base away. The conserved phenylalanine or tryptophan normally closing the CDR3 is absent here, so this likely arose from a read error. In DNA form, the CDR3 reads TGCAGCGCCACCCTGGTCCCCGGGGTCTACAATGAGCAGTTCTAC. Its translation is CSATLVPGVYNEQFY. V is TRBV29-1 and J is TRBJ2-1, with D possibly being TRBD2 (5 bases). The CDR3 contains 15 residues. Trimming shortened V by 7 bases and J by 3 bases, and 19 bases separated the two germline ends. Germline CDR1 reads SQVTM; CDR2 reads ANQGSEA.

The sample holds one count of this clonotype. This could be a read error, since a much larger clone is one nucleotide away. This sequence joins TRBV19 and TRBJ2-2, with a tentative D call TRBD2 (5 bases). Germline V gene lookup returns CDR1 LNHDA and CDR2 SQIVND (reference sequence). The CDR3 runs 15 residues. The CDR3 nucleotides are TGTGCCAGTAGTATAGGCGCCATAAACACCGGGGAGCTGGTTTTT. This codes for CASSIGAINTGELVF.

This clonotype was detected a few times. The chain couples TRBV6-5 to TRBJ2-3; 8 nucleotides match TRBD1. Trimming removed 6 bases from V and 2 bases from J; junction bases left unmatched: 7. Germline V CDR1 and CDR2: MNHEY, SVGAGI. The CDR3 has 15 amino acids. Written as DNA, the CDR3 is TGTGCCAGCAGGCGTACAGGGGGGTTCACAGATACGCAGTATTTT. It yields the protein CASRRTGGFTDTQYF.

This clonotype has at least ten counts. This chain uses TRBV5-4 with TRBJ1-1, with D hard to call. This CDR3 has 12 amino acids. Looked up from germline, CDR1 is SGHNT and CDR2 is YYREEE (reference sequence). Trimming took off 2 bases at V and 1 base at J, with 3 bases between the two ends. The CDR3 DNA reads TGTGCCAGCAGCTTCAAGAACACTGAAGCTTTCTTT. It is translated as CASSFKNTEAFF.

This clonotype was observed many times. Germline is not matched at one junction end, which may reflect a read error. J is TRBJ2-7 and V is TRBV5-3; D gene uncertain. TRBV5-3 is placed among ORFs of uncertain function. CDR3 length: 14 residues. CDR3 nucleotides: TGTGCCAGCAGCTCCGACACCCAAGCCTACGAGCAGTACTTC. This sequence encodes CASSSDTQAYEQYF.

On this clonotype itself: A much larger clonotype is one base distant, so this may be a read error. This rearrangement joins TRBV30 to TRBJ2-5, with a possible D match to TRBD1 (5 bases). V was trimmed by 5 bases and J by 5 bases, leaving 18 bases between them. Germline V lookup: CDR1 GTSNPN, CDR2 SVGIG (reference sequence). The CDR3 is made up of 14 amino acids. Written as DNA, the CDR3 is TGTGCCTGGGGCGCCGGACATTGGCTGGAGACCCAGTACTTC. Translation: CAWGAGHWLETQYF.

A remark on this clonotype: Given a much more abundant clone one base away, this may be a read error. This chain joins TRBV6-2 or TRBV6-3 and TRBJ1-1, with D possibly being TRBD1 (5 bases). This CDR3 is 16 amino acids long. Germline CDR1 MNHEY, CDR2 SVGEGT. CDR3 protein: CASSYLDTGVNTEAIF. CDR3 coding DNA: TGTGCCAGCAGTTACCTAGACACAGGCGTTAACACTGAAGCTATCTTT.

The CDR3: CASSESHLLAGEGTGELFF. The CDR3 nucleotides are TGTGCCAGCAGTGAATCCCATTTACTAGCGGGAGAAGGGACCGGGGAGCTGTTTTTT. The chain uses TRBV25-1 and TRBJ2-2; 11 bases line up with TRBD2. J gave up 5 bases and V 1 base, and 12 bases lay outside the gene matches. This CDR3 has 19 amino acids. From germline, CDR1 is MGHDK and CDR2 SYGVNS.

This clonotype was observed once. It may be a read error: a sequence one base away is much more abundant. V usage is TRBV24-1 and J usage is TRBJ2-1; a possible D gene is TRBD2 (5 bases). Looked up from germline, CDR1 is KGHDR and CDR2 is SFDVKD. The CDR3 is 13 amino acids. CDR3: CATSDSDGDEQLF. DNA for the CDR3: TGTGCCACCAGTGACTCGGACGGGGATGAGCAGCTCTTC.

The V and J genes are TRBV5-6 and TRBJ2-7, with 7 bases identical to TRBD2. V was pared by 0 bases and J by 5 bases, with 5 bases of the junction left unmatched. Germline values: CDR1 SGHDT, CDR2 YYEEEE. There are 14 residues in the CDR3. CDR3 region: CASSLVRGGNEQYF. CDR3 DNA sequence: TGTGCCAGCAGCTTGGTAAGGGGAGGGAACGAGCAGTACTTC.

This clonotype was picked up a small number of times. The rearrangement joins TRBV18 to TRBJ1-4; D unclear. Deletions cut 2 bases from V and 0 bases from J, with 19 bases between. This CDR3 spans 19 amino acids. Germline assignment: CDR1 KGHSH and CDR2 LQKENI. CDR3 loop: CASSPSGTVVPATNEKLFF. The CDR3 nucleotides are TGTGCCAGCTCACCATCAGGTACTGTCGTGCCTGCAACTAATGAAAAACTGTTTTTT.

This clonotype was recorded at least ten times. The chain couples TRBV4-3 to TRBJ2-1; 12 positions agree with TRBD2. J gave up 4 bases and V 0 bases, and 1 base lay outside the gene matches. The CDR3 consists of 16 residues. Germline loops: CDR1 LGHNA, CDR2 YSLEER. This CDR3 is CASSQDGTSGYNEQFF. The CDR3 DNA sequence: TGCGCCAGCAGCCAAGATGGGACTAGCGGGTACAATGAGCAGTTCTTC.

Concerning this clonotype itself: No conserved phenylalanine or tryptophan ends this CDR3, so it is likely a read error. The V call is TRBV27, the J call TRBJ1-6; 11 nucleotides match TRBD1. The junction had 14 bases not matched to a gene; V was cut back by 3 bases and J by 10 bases. The CDR3 has 18 residues. Germline assignment: CDR1 MNHEY and CDR2 SMNVEV (reference sequence). Written as DNA, the CDR3 is TGTGCCAGCAGTTTTTTTACCTTTGGACAGGGGGCTCCATCACCCCTCCACTCT. Translation: CASSFFTFGQGAPSPLHS.

This clonotype was found many times. The rearrangement links TRBV29-1 to TRBJ2-3; 12 nucleotides match TRBD2. This CDR3 is 15 amino acids long. Germline V lookup: CDR1 SQVTM, CDR2 ANQGSEA. Trimming removed 2 bases from V and 6 bases from J; junction bases left unmatched: 6. The CDR3 here is CSVETLAGGSDTQYF. For the CDR3, the DNA is TGCAGCGTTGAAACCCTAGCGGGAGGGTCCGATACGCAGTATTTT.

This clonotype was picked up many times. CDR3 sequence (DNA): TGCAGTGCCCGAACACAGGAAGCAACTAATGAAAAACTGTTTTTT. Protein sequence: CSARTQEATNEKLFF. The chain employs TRBV20-1 and TRBJ1-4; maybe TRBD1 (5 bases). Germline V gives CDR1 DFQATT, CDR2 SNEGSKA (reference sequence). CDR3 size: 15 residues. Trimming shortened V by 6 bases and J by 0 bases, and 14 bases separated the two germline ends.

This clonotype was seen a handful of times. The chain uses TRBV19 and TRBJ2-2, with a weak D call TRBD1 (7 bases). The V end was cut by 11 bases, the J end by 4 bases, with 14 bases between. The CDR3 is 13 amino acids. Germline-derived CDR1 and CDR2 are LNHDA and SQIVND (reference sequence). The CDR3 spells CALEGAGTGELFF. In DNA, the CDR3 is TGTGCCCTGGAGGGGGCGGGCACCGGGGAGCTGTTTTTT.